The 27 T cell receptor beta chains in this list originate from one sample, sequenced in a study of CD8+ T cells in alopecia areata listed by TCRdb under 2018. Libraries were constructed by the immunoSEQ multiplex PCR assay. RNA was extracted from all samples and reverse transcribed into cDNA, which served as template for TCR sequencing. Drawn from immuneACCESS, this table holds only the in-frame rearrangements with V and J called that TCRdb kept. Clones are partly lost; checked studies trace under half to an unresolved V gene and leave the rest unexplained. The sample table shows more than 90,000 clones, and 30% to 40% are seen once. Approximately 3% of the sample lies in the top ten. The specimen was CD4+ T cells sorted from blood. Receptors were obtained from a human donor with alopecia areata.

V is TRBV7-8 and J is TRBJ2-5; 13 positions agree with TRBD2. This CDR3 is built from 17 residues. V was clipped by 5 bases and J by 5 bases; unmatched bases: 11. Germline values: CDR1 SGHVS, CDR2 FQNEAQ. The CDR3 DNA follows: TGTGCCAGCAGCGTAGGTCGGACTAGCGGGAGTCAGGAGACCCAGTACTTC. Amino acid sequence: CASSVGRTSGSQETQYF.

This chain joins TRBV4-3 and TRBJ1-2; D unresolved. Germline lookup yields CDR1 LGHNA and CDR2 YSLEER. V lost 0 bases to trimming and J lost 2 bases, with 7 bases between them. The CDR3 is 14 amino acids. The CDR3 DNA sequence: TGCGCCAGCAGCCAAGATGGAGCGAACTATGGCTACACCTTC. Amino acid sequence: CASSQDGANYGYTF.

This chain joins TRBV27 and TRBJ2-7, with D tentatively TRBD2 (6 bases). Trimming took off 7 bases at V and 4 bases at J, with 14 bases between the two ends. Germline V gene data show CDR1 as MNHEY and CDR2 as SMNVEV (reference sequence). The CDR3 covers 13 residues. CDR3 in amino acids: CASMREAGYEQYF. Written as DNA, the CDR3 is TGTGCCAGCATGAGGGAGGCTGGTTACGAGCAGTACTTC.

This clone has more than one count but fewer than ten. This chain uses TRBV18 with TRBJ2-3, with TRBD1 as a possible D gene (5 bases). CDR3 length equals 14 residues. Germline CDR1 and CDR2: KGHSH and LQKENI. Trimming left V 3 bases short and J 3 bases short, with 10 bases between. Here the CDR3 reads CASSPVRATDTQYF. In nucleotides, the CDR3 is TGTGCCAGCTCACCGGTCAGGGCTACAGATACGCAGTATTTT.

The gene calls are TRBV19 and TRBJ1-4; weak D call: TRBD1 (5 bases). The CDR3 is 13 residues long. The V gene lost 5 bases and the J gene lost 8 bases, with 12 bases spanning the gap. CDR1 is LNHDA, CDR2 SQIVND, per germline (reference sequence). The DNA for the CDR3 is TGTGCCAGTAGTGGGACCCGGAGGGAAAAACTGTTTTTT. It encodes CASSGTRREKLFF.

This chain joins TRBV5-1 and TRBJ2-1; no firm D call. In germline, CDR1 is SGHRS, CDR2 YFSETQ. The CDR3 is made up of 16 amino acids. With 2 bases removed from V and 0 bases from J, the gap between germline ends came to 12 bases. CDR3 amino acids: CASSLGQISSYNEQFF. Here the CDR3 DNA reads TGCGCCAGCAGCTTAGGGCAGATTAGCTCCTACAATGAGCAGTTCTTC.

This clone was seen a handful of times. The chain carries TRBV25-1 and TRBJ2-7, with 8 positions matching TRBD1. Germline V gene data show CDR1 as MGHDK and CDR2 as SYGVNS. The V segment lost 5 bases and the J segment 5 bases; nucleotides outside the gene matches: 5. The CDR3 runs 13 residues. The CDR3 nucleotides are TGTGCCAGCAGTCCAGGGGGCATGAACGAGCAGTACTTC. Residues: CASSPGGMNEQYF.

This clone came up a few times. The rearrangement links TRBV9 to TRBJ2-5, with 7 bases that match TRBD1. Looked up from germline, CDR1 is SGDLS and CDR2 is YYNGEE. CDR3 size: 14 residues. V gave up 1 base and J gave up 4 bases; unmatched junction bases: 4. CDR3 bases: TGTGCCAGCAGCGTACGACAGGGCCGAGAGACCCAGTACTTC. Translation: CASSVRQGRETQYF.

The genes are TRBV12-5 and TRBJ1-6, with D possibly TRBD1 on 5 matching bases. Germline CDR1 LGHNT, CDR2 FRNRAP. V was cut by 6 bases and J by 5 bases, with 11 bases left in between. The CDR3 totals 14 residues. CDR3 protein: CASGRDGNNSPLHF. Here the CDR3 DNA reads TGTGCTAGTGGGAGGGACGGGAATAATTCACCCCTCCACTTT.

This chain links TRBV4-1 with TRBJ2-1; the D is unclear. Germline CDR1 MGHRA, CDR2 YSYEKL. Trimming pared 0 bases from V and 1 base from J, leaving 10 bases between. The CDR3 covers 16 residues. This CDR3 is CASSQEAHQSYNEQFF. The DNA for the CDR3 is TGCGCCAGCAGCCAAGAAGCCCACCAGTCCTACAATGAGCAGTTCTTC.

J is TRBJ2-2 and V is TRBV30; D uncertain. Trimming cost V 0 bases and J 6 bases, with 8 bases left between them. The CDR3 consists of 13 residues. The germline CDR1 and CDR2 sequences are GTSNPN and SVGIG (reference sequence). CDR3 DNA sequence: TGTGCCTGGAGTGTCCGTTTCTCCGGGGAGCTGTTTTTT. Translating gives CAWSVRFSGELFF.

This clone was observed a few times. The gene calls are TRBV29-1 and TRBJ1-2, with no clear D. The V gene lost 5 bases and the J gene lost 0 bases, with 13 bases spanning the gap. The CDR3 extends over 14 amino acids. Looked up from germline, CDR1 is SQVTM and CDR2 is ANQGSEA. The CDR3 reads CSVNKGRTNYGYTF. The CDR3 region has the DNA TGCAGCGTTAACAAAGGACGGACTAACTATGGCTACACCTTC.

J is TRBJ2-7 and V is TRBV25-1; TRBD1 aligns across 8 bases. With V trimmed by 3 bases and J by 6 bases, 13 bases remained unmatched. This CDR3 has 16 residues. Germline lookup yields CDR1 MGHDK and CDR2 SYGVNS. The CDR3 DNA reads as TGTGCCAGCAGTGACCCGACTCAGGGGGCGGTTTCCGAGCAGTACTTC. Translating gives CASSDPTQGAVSEQYF.

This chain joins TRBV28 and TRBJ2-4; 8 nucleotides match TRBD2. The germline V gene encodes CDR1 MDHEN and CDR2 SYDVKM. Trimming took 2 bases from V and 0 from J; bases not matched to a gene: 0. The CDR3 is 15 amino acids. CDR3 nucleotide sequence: TGTGCCAGCAGTTTACTAGCGGGAGCCAAAAACATTCAGTACTTC. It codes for CASSLLAGAKNIQYF.

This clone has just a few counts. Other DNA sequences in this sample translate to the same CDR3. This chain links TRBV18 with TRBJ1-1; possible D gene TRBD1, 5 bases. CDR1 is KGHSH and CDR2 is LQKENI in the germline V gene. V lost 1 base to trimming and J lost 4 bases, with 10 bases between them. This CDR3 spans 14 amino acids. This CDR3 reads CASSPQGRVTEAFF. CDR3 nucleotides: TGTGCCAGCTCACCACAGGGCAGGGTCACTGAAGCTTTCTTT. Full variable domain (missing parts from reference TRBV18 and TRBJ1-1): NAGVMQNPRHLVRRRGQEARLRCSPMKGHSHVYWYRQLPEEGLKFMVYLQKENIIDESGMPKERFSAEFPKEGPSILRIQQVVRGDSAAYFCASSPQGRVTEAFFGQGTRLTVV.

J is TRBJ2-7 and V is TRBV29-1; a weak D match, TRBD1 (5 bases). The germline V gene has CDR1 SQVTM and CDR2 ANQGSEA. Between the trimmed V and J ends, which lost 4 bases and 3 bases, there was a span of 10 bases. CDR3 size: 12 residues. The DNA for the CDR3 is TGCAGCGTTGTGGGGCAGAACTACGAGCAGTACTTC. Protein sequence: CSVVGQNYEQYF.

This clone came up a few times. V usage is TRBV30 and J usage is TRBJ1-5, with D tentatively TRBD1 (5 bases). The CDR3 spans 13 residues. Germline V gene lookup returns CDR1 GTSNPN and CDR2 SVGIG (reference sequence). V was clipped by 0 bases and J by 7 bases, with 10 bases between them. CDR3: CAWSVSRAQPQHF. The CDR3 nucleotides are TGTGCCTGGAGTGTCTCCAGGGCCCAGCCCCAGCATTTT.

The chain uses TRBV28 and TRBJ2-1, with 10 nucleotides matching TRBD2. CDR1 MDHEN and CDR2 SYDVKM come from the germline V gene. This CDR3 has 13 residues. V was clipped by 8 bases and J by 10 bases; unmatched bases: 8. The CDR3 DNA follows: TGTGCCAGCGGAAGCGGGAGGGCCACCGAGCAGTTCTTC. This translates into CASGSGRATEQFF.

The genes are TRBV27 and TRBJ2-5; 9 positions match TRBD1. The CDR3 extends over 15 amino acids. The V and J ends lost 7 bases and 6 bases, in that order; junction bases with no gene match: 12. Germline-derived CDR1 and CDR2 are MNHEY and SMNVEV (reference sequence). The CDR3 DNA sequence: TGTGCCAGCACCCCGGAAGGGACAGGGAAGAAGACCCAGTACTTC. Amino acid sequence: CASTPEGTGKKTQYF.

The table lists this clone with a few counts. CDR3 protein: CSTRARWDETGELFF. CDR3 DNA sequence: TGCAGCACCCGCGCCCGATGGGATGAGACCGGGGAGCTGTTTTTT. This rearrangement joins TRBV29-1 to TRBJ2-2; D is undetermined. The ends were cut back, 8 bases at V and 5 bases at J, with 21 bases in the middle. CDR1 and CDR2 (germline): SQVTM, ANQGSEA. There are 15 residues in the CDR3.

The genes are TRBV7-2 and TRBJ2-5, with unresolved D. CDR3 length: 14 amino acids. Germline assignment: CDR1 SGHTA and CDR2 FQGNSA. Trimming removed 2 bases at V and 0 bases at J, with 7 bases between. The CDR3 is CASSLQGHQETQYF. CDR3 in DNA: TGTGCCAGCAGCTTACAAGGACACCAAGAGACCCAGTACTTC.

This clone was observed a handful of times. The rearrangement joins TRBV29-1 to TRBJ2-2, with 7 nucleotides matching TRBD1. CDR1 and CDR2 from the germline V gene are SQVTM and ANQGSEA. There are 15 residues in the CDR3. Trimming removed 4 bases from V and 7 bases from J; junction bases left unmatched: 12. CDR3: CSVVDRAKEGGELFF. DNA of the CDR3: TGCAGCGTTGTAGACAGGGCTAAGGAAGGCGGGGAGCTGTTTTTT.

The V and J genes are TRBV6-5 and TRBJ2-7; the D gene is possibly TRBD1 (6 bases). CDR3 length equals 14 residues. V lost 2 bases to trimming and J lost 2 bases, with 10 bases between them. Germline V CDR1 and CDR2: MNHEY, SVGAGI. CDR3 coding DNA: TGTGCCAGCAGTTACCCGGGACACACCTACGAGCAGTACTTC. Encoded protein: CASSYPGHTYEQYF.

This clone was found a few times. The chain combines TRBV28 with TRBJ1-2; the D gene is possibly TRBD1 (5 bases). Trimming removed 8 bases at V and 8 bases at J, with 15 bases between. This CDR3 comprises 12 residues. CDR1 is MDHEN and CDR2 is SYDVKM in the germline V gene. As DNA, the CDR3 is TGTGCCAGCGGGGACGACGTTCGAGGCTACACCTTC. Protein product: CASGDDVRGYTF.

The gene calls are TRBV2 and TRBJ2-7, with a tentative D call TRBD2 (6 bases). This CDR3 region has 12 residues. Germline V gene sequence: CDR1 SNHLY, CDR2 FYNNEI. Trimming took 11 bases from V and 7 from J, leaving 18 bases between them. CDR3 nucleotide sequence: TGTGCCTGCCGGGAGAATTTGGGGGAGCAGTACTTC. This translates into CACRENLGEQYF.

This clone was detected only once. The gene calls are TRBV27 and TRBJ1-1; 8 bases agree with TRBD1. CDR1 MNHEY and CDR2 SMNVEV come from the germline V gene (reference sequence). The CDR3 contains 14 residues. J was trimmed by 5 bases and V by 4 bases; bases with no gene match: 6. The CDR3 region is CASSSDRVETEAFF. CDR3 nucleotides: TGTGCCAGCAGTTCGGACAGGGTTGAAACTGAAGCTTTCTTT.

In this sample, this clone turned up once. This chain's CDR3 is CASTAQGNLLNTEAFF. CDR3 nucleotide sequence: TGTGCCAGCACCGCCCAGGGGAACCTTTTGAACACTGAAGCTTTCTTT. This chain joins TRBV2 and TRBJ1-1; D might be TRBD1 (6 bases). CDR3 length: 16 amino acids. Trimming stripped 7 bases from V and 0 bases from J, with 18 bases between. The germline gives CDR1 SNHLY, CDR2 FYNNEI.